A single sample gave rise to the 17 T cell receptor beta chains below, sequenced in a study of immune characterization of retroperitoneal liposarcoma. TCRdb fed the PCR reads into MiXCR, producing one record per CDR3 protein. The top ten hold under 60% of the sample, which has 2,500 to 3,000 distinct CDR3 sequences, 45% to 50% seen once. Sequenced input: tumor tissue. The receptor set was obtained from a male donor with retroperitoneal liposarcoma.

This clonotype was counted between two and nine times. The rearrangement joins TRBV6-6 to TRBJ2-3; D might be TRBD1 (5 bases). Germline-derived CDR1 and CDR2 are MNHNY and SVGAGI (reference sequence). Trimming left V 5 bases short and J 0 bases short, with 15 bases between. This CDR3 contains 16 residues. CDR3 in amino acids: CASSDSITTSTDTQYF. The CDR3 nucleotides are TGTGCCAGCAGTGACAGTATAACCACTAGCACAGATACGCAGTATTTT.

V usage is TRBV7-8 and J usage is TRBJ2-3; 7 bases agree with TRBD2. This CDR3 comprises 18 residues. CDR1 is SGHVS and CDR2 is FQNEAQ in the germline V gene. The J segment lost 2 bases and the V segment lost 2 bases, leaving 13 bases of the junction unmatched. The CDR3 here is CASSLTLRGAGYTDTQYF. As DNA, the CDR3 is TGTGCCAGCAGCTTAACCCTTAGGGGAGCGGGGTACACAGATACGCAGTATTTT.

This clonotype was seen more than once but under ten times. The J gene is TRBJ2-1, the V gene TRBV6-5; D might be TRBD2 (5 bases). The V end lost 0 bases, the J end lost 7 bases, and 13 bases lay between the germline ends. CDR1 MNHEY and CDR2 SVGAGI come from the germline V gene. The CDR3 sequence is 15 residues long. The DNA for the CDR3 is TGTGCCAGCAGTTACTCGATCACGGGGTGGAATGAGCAGTTCTTC. This translates into CASSYSITGWNEQFF.

The chain has TRBV6-6 and TRBJ2-1, with 7 bases fitting TRBD1. The CDR3 contains 15 residues. Trimming at V came to 3 bases and at J to 3 bases, leaving 5 bases not matched to a gene. Germline-derived CDR1 and CDR2 are MNHNY and SVGAGI (reference sequence). In DNA form, the CDR3 reads TGTGCCAGCAGTTATGGGACAGAGGGCTACAATGAGCAGTTCTTC. As protein: CASSYGTEGYNEQFF.

The gene calls are TRBV6-1 and TRBJ2-1; weak D call: TRBD2 (6 bases). The J call is in doubt because the DNA end fits TRBJ2-7 better. Germline values: CDR1 MNHNS, CDR2 SASEGT. This CDR3 is built from 14 residues. The chain's CDR3 is CASSEGGVWYEQYV. The CDR3, as DNA: TGTGCCAGCAGTGAAGGGGGGGTTTGGTACGAGCAGTACGTC.

This clonotype was detected only a few times. The V gene is TRBV6-1, the J gene TRBJ2-1, with D unresolved. The CDR3 sequence is 13 residues long. V was cut by 2 bases and J by 9 bases, with 11 bases left in between. Germline loops: CDR1 MNHNS, CDR2 SASEGT. CDR3 amino acids: CASSETPASEQFF. The CDR3 nucleotides read TGTGCCAGCAGTGAAACTCCCGCAAGTGAGCAGTTCTTC.

The chain is built from TRBV6-5 and TRBJ2-4; TRBD1 might be the D (5 bases). CDR3 length: 15 amino acids. Germline lookup yields CDR1 MNHEY and CDR2 SVGAGI. V was trimmed by 2 bases and J by 13 bases, leaving 21 bases between them. CDR3 region: CASSYRSGLYNEQYF. The CDR3 DNA sequence: TGTGCCAGCAGTTACCGGTCAGGGCTTTACAATGAGCAGTACTTC.

The chain is built from TRBV6-1 and TRBJ2-1; possible D gene TRBD2, 5 bases. The CDR3 loop spans 14 amino acids. Germline lookup yields CDR1 MNHNS and CDR2 SASEGT. Trimming cost V 6 bases and J 6 bases, with 15 bases left between them. The DNA of the CDR3 is TGTGCCAGCAGCAAACTAGGGTTCGGCAATGAGCAGTTCTTC. It is translated as CASSKLGFGNEQFF.

By frequency in the sample, this clonotype is medium-sized. The chain combines TRBV12-3 or TRBV12-4 with TRBJ2-7, with D hard to call. V dropped 0 bases and J dropped 2 bases, with 8 bases sitting between them. CDR3 length equals 14 residues. The CDR3 nucleotides read TGTGCCAGCAGTTTAGCGGGTGGCCCCTACGAGCAGTACTTC. This codes for CASSLAGGPYEQYF.

The chain combines TRBV7-2 with TRBJ2-2, with D perhaps matching TRBD1 or TRBD2 (5 bases each). Trimming removed 3 bases from V and 6 bases from J, with 23 bases in between. Germline CDR1 is SGHTA and CDR2 is FQGNSA. CDR3 length: 18 residues. The CDR3 protein is CASSLRERDRLLSGELFF. CDR3 bases: TGTGCCAGCAGCTTGCGCGAACGGGACCGTCTTTTGTCCGGGGAGCTGTTTTTT.

This chain connects TRBV4-3 to TRBJ2-1; D remains ambiguous. Germline V gene sequence: CDR1 LGHNA, CDR2 YSLEER. Deletions cut 7 bases from V and 4 bases from J, with 17 bases between. The CDR3 spans 15 residues. The CDR3 loop is CASKQGGDEYNEQFF. The CDR3, as DNA: TGCGCCAGCAAGCAAGGCGGAGACGAGTACAATGAGCAGTTCTTC.

There are a few counts of this clonotype. V usage is TRBV7-6 and J usage is TRBJ2-2; D gene ambiguous. CDR1 SGHVS and CDR2 FNYEAQ come from the germline V gene. The CDR3 has 11 residues. Deletions cut 6 bases from V and 7 bases from J, with 6 bases between. Here the CDR3 DNA reads TGTGCCAGCAGTTCAGGCGGGGAGCTGTTTTTT. Translating it yields CASSSGGELFF.

The rearrangement links TRBV6-1 to TRBJ2-1, with 7 bases identical to TRBD2. Germline CDR1 reads MNHNS; CDR2 reads SASEGT. The CDR3 runs 15 residues. Unmatched junction bases numbered 4, after V lost 4 bases and J lost 1 base. DNA of the CDR3: TGTGCCAGCAGTGCGCTAGCGGAATCCTACAATGAGCAGTTCTTC. It codes for CASSALAESYNEQFF.

V gene TRBV11-3 combines with J gene TRBJ2-1, with D maybe TRBD1 (7 bases). Germline CDR1 SGHNT, CDR2 YENEEA. The CDR3 is made up of 12 amino acids. Trimming took 5 bases from V and 10 from J, leaving 12 bases between them. The CDR3 reads CASSPTGREQFF. CDR3 sequence (DNA): TGTGCCAGCAGCCCGACAGGGAGGGAGCAGTTCTTC.

By sample share, this clonotype is medium-sized (0.01 to 0.1%). The rearrangement joins TRBV6-1 to TRBJ2-1; D not resolved. CDR1 MNHNS and CDR2 SASEGT come from the germline V gene. This CDR3 contains 13 residues. Between the trimmed V and J ends, which lost 8 bases and 0 bases, there was a span of 8 bases. The CDR3 nucleotides are TGTGCCAGCGCGATCGGCTCCTACAATGAGCAGTTCTTC. Its translation: CASAIGSYNEQFF.

CDR3 sequence (DNA): TGTGCCAGCAGTCTATTTGGTTCCTACAATGAGCAGTTCTTC. Protein sequence: CASSLFGSYNEQFF. The chain is built from TRBV27 and TRBJ2-1; D is uncertain. V was shortened by 5 bases and J by 1 base, with 9 bases between the two germline ends. This CDR3 comprises 14 residues. Looked up from germline, CDR1 is MNHEY and CDR2 is SMNVEV (reference sequence).

The chain links TRBV5-1 to TRBJ2-3; 12 positions match TRBD1. V was clipped by 5 bases and J by 4 bases; unmatched bases: 5. The germline gives CDR1 SGHRS, CDR2 YFSETQ. The CDR3 covers 15 residues. As DNA, the CDR3 is TGCGCCAGCAGGCTGGGACAGGGGGCCGCAGATACGCAGTATTTT. This sequence encodes CASRLGQGAADTQYF.